Below, 28 T cell receptor beta chains from the same sample are listed, as sequenced in a study of blood T cell repertoires in COVID-19. Produced via immunoSEQ multiplex PCR; TCRdb's table is partial and in-frame only. The sample records roughly 120,000 clones, roughly 86% being singletons. The sequenced sample was peripheral blood. These receptors were taken from a man in his forties with acute or convalescent COVID-19.

This sequence joins TRBV6-6 and TRBJ2-7, with 7 bases lining up with TRBD2. Germline-derived CDR1 and CDR2 are MNHNY and SVGAGI (reference sequence). The trim removed 4 bases at V and 7 bases at J, leaving 10 bases unmatched. The CDR3 covers 14 residues. CDR3 in amino acids: CASSSSGNLLEQYF. DNA for the CDR3: TGTGCCAGCAGTTCTAGCGGAAACCTTCTGGAGCAGTACTTC.

The V gene is TRBV3-1 (or the pseudogene TRBV3-2), the J gene TRBJ1-5; tentative D call: TRBD1 (5 bases). V lost 1 base and J 1 base, leaving 17 bases between the germline ends. CDR3 size: 18 residues. Germline V gene data show CDR1 as LGHDT and CDR2 as YNNKEL (reference sequence). The CDR3 DNA sequence: TGTGCCAGCAGCCAAGCCCCTGGGAGGGGATGCAGCAATCAGCCCCAGCATTTT. Translation gives CASSQAPGRGCSNQPQHF.

The CDR3 DNA reads as TGCGCCAGCAGCGACAGGGAGCGTGGGGCCAACGTCCTGACTTTC. This gives the protein CASSDRERGANVLTF. The rearrangement uses TRBV10-1 and TRBJ2-6; 7 nucleotides agree with TRBD1. The CDR3 consists of 15 residues. V shed 6 bases, J shed 3 bases, and the junction held 5 bases outside the gene matches. The V gene's germline CDR1 is WNHNN and CDR2 SYGVQD (reference sequence).

The V call is TRBV29-1, the J call TRBJ1-2; D gene uncertain. Germline CDR1 and CDR2: SQVTM and ANQGSEA. The CDR3 sequence is 13 residues long. V dropped 7 bases and J dropped 1 base, with 13 bases sitting between them. CDR3 in amino acids: CSGTQNDNYGYTF. CDR3 DNA: TGCAGCGGTACACAGAATGATAACTATGGCTACACCTTC.

This chain uses TRBV2 with TRBJ1-2; TRBD1 matches 7 bases. Germline trimming cut 5 bases from V and 5 bases from J; bases unmatched to any gene: 5. Per germline, CDR1 SNHLY and CDR2 FYNNEI. There are 13 residues in the CDR3. CDR3 DNA: TGTGCCAGCAGTCCCCGGACAGGTTATGGCTACACCTTC. Translated: CASSPRTGYGYTF.

Details on this clone: Other nucleotide sequences from this sample produce the same CDR3. The chain links TRBV5-4 to TRBJ2-2; 7 bases line up with TRBD2. The ends lost 0 bases at V and 1 base at J; junction bases unmatched: 6. This CDR3 is built from 17 residues. The germline V gene has CDR1 SGHNT and CDR2 YYREEE (reference sequence). This CDR3 is CASSLGQLARNTGELFF. DNA for the CDR3: TGTGCCAGCAGCTTGGGACAACTAGCGCGGAACACCGGGGAGCTGTTTTTT.

This clone was counted a few times. The V call is TRBV5-5, the J call TRBJ1-2; tentative D call: TRBD1 (5 bases). Germline loops: CDR1 SGHKS, CDR2 YYEKEE (reference sequence). V lost 4 bases, J lost 3 bases, and 13 bases lay in between. The CDR3 sequence is 14 residues long. The CDR3 here is CASSRRVNDYGYTF. The CDR3 nucleotides are TGTGCCAGCAGCCGCAGGGTTAATGACTATGGCTACACCTTC.

V is TRBV3-1 (or the pseudogene TRBV3-2) and J is TRBJ1-1; 7 nucleotides agree with TRBD1. This CDR3 is 14 amino acids long. The germline gives CDR1 LGHDT, CDR2 YNNKEL (reference sequence). J was trimmed by 1 base and V by 4 bases; bases with no gene match: 3. CDR3 in DNA: TGTGCCAGCAGCCTCGGACAGGAGAACACTGAAGCTTTCTTT. The encoded protein is CASSLGQENTEAFF.

This chain uses TRBV5-4 with TRBJ1-1; D might be TRBD1 (5 bases). Germline assignment: CDR1 SGHNT and CDR2 YYREEE (reference sequence). The V end was cut by 5 bases, the J end by 7 bases, with 21 bases between. The CDR3 extends over 15 amino acids. CDR3 sequence: CASSSLDSAEGEAFF. CDR3 DNA sequence: TGTGCCAGCAGTTCTCTCGACAGTGCGGAGGGTGAAGCTTTCTTT.

This sequence joins TRBV10-1 and TRBJ2-2; 11 bases line up with TRBD2. CDR1 WNHNN and CDR2 SYGVQD come from the germline V gene (reference sequence). This CDR3 has 16 amino acids. Losses at the gene ends were 4 bases for V and 5 bases for J; bases not matched to a gene: 6. The CDR3 DNA reads TGCGCCAGCAGTGCACTAGCGGGAGTCGGTACCGGGGAGCTGTTTTTT. It is translated as CASSALAGVGTGELFF.

V is TRBV6-5 and J is TRBJ2-2; weak D call: TRBD2 (5 bases). CDR1 is MNHEY, CDR2 SVGAGI, per germline. Trimming removed 7 bases from V and 7 bases from J, with 10 bases in between. This CDR3 region has 12 residues. For the CDR3, the DNA is TGTGCCAGCAACCCCCGGGGCGGGGAGCTGTTTTTT. It yields the protein CASNPRGGELFF.

A single count supports this clone. CDR3 sequence (DNA): TGCGCCAGCAGCTCCGGACAGGGGTGGGATCAGCCCCAGCATTTT. Translation gives CASSSGQGWDQPQHF. The J gene is TRBJ1-5, the V gene TRBV5-1; 9 nucleotides match TRBD1. This CDR3 has 15 residues. The V and J ends lost 3 bases and 5 bases, in that order; junction bases with no gene match: 6. Germline V lookup: CDR1 SGHRS, CDR2 YFSETQ. Complete variable domain (other parts from reference TRBV5-1 and TRBJ1-5): KAGVTQTPRYLIKTRGQQVTLSCSPISGHRSVSWYQQTPGQGLQFLFEYFSETQRNKGNFPGRFSGRQFSNSRSEMNVSTLELGDSALYLCASSSGQGWDQPQHFGDGTRLSIL.

V is TRBV7-7 and J is TRBJ2-5; 7 bases fit TRBD2. The CDR3 extends over 14 amino acids. The junction had 2 bases not matched to a gene; V was cut back by 4 bases and J by 0 bases. Germline V gene lookup returns CDR1 SSHAT and CDR2 FNYEAQ (reference sequence). The CDR3, as DNA: TGTGCCAGCAGCTGGGGGGGGGACCAAGAGACCCAGTACTTC. Translated, it gives CASSWGGDQETQYF.

The chain couples TRBV10-3 to TRBJ1-2; D unclear. CDR1 is ENHRY, CDR2 SYGVKD, per germline. This CDR3 contains 12 residues. V was trimmed by 5 bases and J by 1 base, leaving 5 bases between them. The CDR3 loop reads CAISPVNYGYTF. The CDR3 DNA reads as TGTGCCATCAGTCCAGTTAACTATGGCTACACCTTC.

The chain uses TRBV21-1 and TRBJ1-2; the table's TRBD1 call for D was not verified on the DNA. TRBV21-1 constitutes a pseudogene. This CDR3 has 14 amino acids. DNA of the CDR3: TGTGCCAGCAGCAAAGTGGGCAGGGGGCATGGCTACACCTTC. This translates into CASSKVGRGHGYTF.

The chain combines TRBV18 with TRBJ1-5; the D gene is possibly TRBD1 (6 bases). The germline gives CDR1 KGHSH, CDR2 LQKENI. V gave up 3 bases and J gave up 6 bases, with 15 bases separating them. CDR3 length: 15 residues. This CDR3 is CASSPGQTTTQPQHF. DNA of the CDR3: TGTGCCAGCTCACCCGGACAGACGACTACTCAGCCCCAGCATTTT.

The chain has TRBV3-1 (or the pseudogene TRBV3-2) and TRBJ2-6; tentatively, D is TRBD2 (6 bases). V lost 3 bases to trimming and J lost 1 base, with 10 bases between them. The V gene's germline CDR1 is LGHDT and CDR2 YNNKEL (reference sequence). The CDR3 runs 16 residues. DNA of the CDR3: TGTGCCAGCAGCCAGATAGGAGGGTCTGGGGCCAACGTCCTGACTTTC. Translated, it gives CASSQIGGSGANVLTF.

This CDR3 reads CASSEGLSAFF. As DNA, the CDR3 is TGTGCCAGCAGTGAGGGCCTTTCGGCTTTCTTT. The rearrangement links TRBV2 to TRBJ1-1; D is ambiguous. The CDR3 length is 11 residues. V was cut by 3 bases and J by 11 bases, with 10 bases left in between. Per the germline V gene, CDR1 is SNHLY and CDR2 is FYNNEI.

The chain joins TRBV19 to TRBJ2-7; 13 nucleotides align to TRBD2. Germline V gene sequence: CDR1 LNHDA, CDR2 SQIVND (reference sequence). V shed 8 bases, J shed 4 bases, and the junction held 8 bases outside the gene matches. The CDR3 runs to 15 residues. The chain's CDR3 is CASSTGLAGRYEQYF. The CDR3, as DNA: TGTGCCAGTTCCACGGGACTAGCGGGACGTTACGAGCAGTACTTC.

The rearrangement links TRBV9 to TRBJ2-2, with 7 bases aligning to TRBD2. Germline CDR1 reads SGDLS; CDR2 reads YYNGEE. V lost 1 base, J lost 7 bases, and 16 bases stayed unmatched. This CDR3 has 18 amino acids. The CDR3 region is CASSVNLGPATGGGELFF. The CDR3 nucleotides read TGTGCCAGCAGCGTAAATCTAGGTCCCGCTACGGGGGGCGGGGAGCTGTTTTTT.

To note about this clone: The junction departs from germline at one end; a sequencing error may be responsible. The V call is TRBV14, the J call TRBJ1-2; 10 positions agree with TRBD1. The CDR3 length is 15 residues. CDR1 and CDR2 (germline): SGHDN, FVKESK. The CDR3 is CASSQDRGRKGGYTF. CDR3 coding DNA: TGTGCCAGCAGTCAAGACAGGGGGCGCAAAGGTGGCTACACCTTC.

The chain couples TRBV7-9 to TRBJ2-1, with TRBD2 matching 7 bases. This CDR3 has 15 amino acids. Germline CDR1 reads SEHNR; CDR2 reads FQNEAQ (reference sequence). V lost 1 base to trimming and J lost 5 bases; unmatched junction nucleotides: 5. Here the CDR3 reads CASSLVGGPNNEQFF. The CDR3 DNA reads as TGTGCCAGCAGCTTAGTGGGAGGGCCAAACAATGAGCAGTTCTTC.

This rearrangement joins TRBV4-1 to TRBJ2-1; 8 bases agree with TRBD1. The CDR3 runs to 17 residues. Germline CDR1 reads MGHRA; CDR2 reads YSYEKL. Losses at the gene ends were 2 bases for V and 6 bases for J; bases not matched to a gene: 12. The CDR3 here is CASSQWTGSVGGNEQFF. The CDR3, as DNA: TGCGCCAGCAGCCAATGGACAGGGTCAGTCGGGGGCAATGAGCAGTTCTTC.

The V gene is TRBV6-5, the J gene TRBJ1-1, with 10 bases fitting TRBD1. The V gene end was trimmed by 7 bases and the J gene end by 8 bases; junction bases not matched to a gene: 7. CDR3 length: 13 residues. CDR1 and CDR2 from the germline V gene are MNHEY and SVGAGI. Here the CDR3 DNA reads TGTGCCAGCACCCCCCCGGGACAGGGGGAAGCTTTCTTT. The encoded protein is CASTPPGQGEAFF.

The genes are TRBV11-2 and TRBJ2-1; TRBD1 matches 7 bases. The CDR3 is 14 residues long. CDR1 and CDR2 (germline): SGHAT, FQNNGV. V gave up 5 bases and J gave up 8 bases; unmatched junction bases: 9. The CDR3 DNA follows: TGTGCCAGCAGCCAGGACAGGTTAGGGTATGAGCAGTTCTTC. It codes for CASSQDRLGYEQFF.

This clone was seen once. V gene TRBV6-5 combines with J gene TRBJ1-2; TRBD1 matches at 9 bases. The length of the CDR3 is 15 residues. Germline assignment: CDR1 MNHEY and CDR2 SVGAGI. Unmatched junction bases numbered 4, after V lost 0 bases and J lost 5 bases. The CDR3 loop is CASSYSKGQGYGYTF. The CDR3 DNA follows: TGTGCCAGCAGTTACTCGAAAGGACAGGGGTATGGCTACACCTTC.

This chain connects TRBV5-5 to TRBJ1-2, with TRBD1 as a possible D gene (5 bases). CDR1 SGHKS and CDR2 YYEKEE come from the germline V gene (reference sequence). The ends were cut back, 1 base at V and 6 bases at J, with 13 bases in the middle. The CDR3 totals 14 residues. The DNA for the CDR3 is TGTGCCAGCAGCTTGTTAACAGGATTGAATGGCTACACCTTC. This codes for CASSLLTGLNGYTF. The whole variable domain, remainder taken from reference TRBV5-5 and TRBJ1-2, is DAGVTQSPTHLIKTRGQQVTLRCSPISGHKSVSWYQQVLGQGPQFIFQYYEKEERGRGNFPDRFSARQFPNYSSELNVNALLLGDSALYLCASSLLTGLNGYTFGSGTRLTVV.

The chain uses TRBV7-2 and TRBJ2-7; 11 bases align to TRBD2. The V gene end was trimmed by 2 bases and the J gene end by 0 bases; junction bases not matched to a gene: 9. CDR1 and CDR2 from the germline V gene are SGHTA and FQGNSA. The CDR3 spans 18 residues. The CDR3: CASSLSSGGASFSYEQYF. Written as DNA, the CDR3 is TGTGCCAGCAGCTTAAGTAGCGGGGGGGCCTCTTTCTCCTACGAGCAGTACTTC.